Presented here are 9 T cell receptor beta chains from one specimen sequenced in a study of read filtering for tumor transcriptome and immune sequencing. From 350 to 500 ng of RNA, a library with molecular barcoded alpha/delta and beta/gamma adaptors was made. Via MiXCR, TCRdb re-called the reads, giving one row per CDR3 protein. The table lists 120,000 or so distinct CDR3 sequences, approximately 13% of them singletons. Sequencing was performed on a population of CD138-negative cells sorted from bone marrow. The receptors shown here come from a donor at least 40 years old with multiple myeloma.

V gene TRBV14 combines with J gene TRBJ2-6; D unclear. V was trimmed by 1 base and J by 2 bases, leaving 6 bases between them. The CDR3 sequence is 15 residues long. The germline gives CDR1 SGHDN, CDR2 FVKESK. The CDR3 spells CASSQALAGANVLTF. The CDR3 nucleotides read TGTGCCAGCAGCCAAGCCCTGGCTGGGGCCAACGTCCTGACTTTC.

There are a few counts of this clonotype. A much larger clone is a single base away; this may be a read error. CDR3 residues: CASSWGTDNEQLF. In DNA, the CDR3 is TGCGCCAGCAGCTGGGGGACAGACAATGAGCAGCTCTTC. The chain joins TRBV5-1 to TRBJ2-1; TRBD1 matches at 7 bases. The germline V gene has CDR1 SGHRS and CDR2 YFSETQ. This CDR3 spans 13 amino acids.

This clonotype was counted a few times. This chain joins TRBV7-9 and TRBJ2-5, with a weak D call TRBD1 (5 bases). Germline lookup yields CDR1 SEHNR and CDR2 FQNEAQ (reference sequence). Trimming took off 4 bases at V and 1 base at J, with 10 bases between the two ends. The CDR3 consists of 14 residues. The DNA for the CDR3 is TGTGCCAGCAGCTCAGGGCTTCTCCAAGAGACCCAGTACTTC. Protein: CASSSGLLQETQYF. The full variable domain, in which reference TRBV7-9 and TRBJ2-5 provide the parts outside the CDR3, is DTGVSQNPRHKITKRGQNVTFRCDPISEHNRLYWYRQTLGQGPEFLTYFQNEAQLEKSRLLSDRFSAERPKGSFSTLEIQRTEQGDSAMYLCASSSGLLQETQYFGPGTRLLVL.

On this clonotype: A clone one base away is much larger, so this may be a read error. This chain uses TRBV6-1 with TRBJ2-3; D may correspond to TRBD1 or TRBD2 (5 bases each). V shed 4 bases and J shed 4 bases, with 18 bases lying between them. CDR1 and CDR2 (germline): MNHNS, SASEGT. CDR3 length: 16 amino acids. The CDR3 reads CASSARGGFGPDTQYF. The CDR3 region has the DNA TGTGCCAGCAGTGCTCGGGGCGGTTTTGGCCCAGATACGCAGTATTTT.

This clonotype was observed many times. V and J are TRBV5-1 and TRBJ2-5, with no clear D. V lost 4 bases, J lost 4 bases, and 11 bases lay in between. Germline CDR1 is SGHRS and CDR2 is YFSETQ. This CDR3 is built from 13 residues. The CDR3 here is CASSGEVRETQYF. CDR3 nucleotides: TGCGCCAGCAGCGGTGAGGTTCGAGAGACCCAGTACTTC.

This clonotype has ten or more counts. The chain recombines TRBV12-3 or TRBV12-4 with TRBJ1-6; unclear D gene. This CDR3 contains 15 residues. V was cut by 2 bases and J by 9 bases, with 14 bases left in between. This CDR3 is CASSLFGRGGSPLHF. CDR3 in DNA: TGTGCCAGCAGTTTATTCGGCAGAGGAGGTTCACCCCTCCACTTT.

This clonotype has at least ten counts. This chain connects TRBV19 to TRBJ2-3, with 8 positions matching TRBD1. CDR3 length equals 15 residues. With 4 bases clipped from V and 2 bases from J, the junction kept 5 bases outside the gene matches. The germline V gene encodes CDR1 LNHDA and CDR2 SQIVND (reference sequence). The CDR3 reads CASSTGTGTTDTQYF. Here the CDR3 DNA reads TGTGCCAGTAGTACCGGGACAGGTACCACAGATACGCAGTATTTT.

V and J are TRBV9 and TRBJ2-5; 8 bases align to TRBD1. V lost 3 bases and J lost 4; bases outside the gene matches: 14. The CDR3 extends over 17 amino acids. The germline V gene has CDR1 SGDLS and CDR2 YYNGEE. CDR3 sequence reads: CASSERTGFGSGETQYF. In DNA, the CDR3 is TGTGCCAGCAGCGAGCGGACAGGGTTCGGATCGGGAGAGACCCAGTACTTC.

This clonotype was counted at least ten times. The V and J genes are TRBV11-2 and TRBJ2-3; 10 nucleotides match TRBD2. V lost 5 bases and J lost 10; bases outside the gene matches: 12. CDR3 length: 15 residues. Germline V gene data show CDR1 as SGHAT and CDR2 as FQNNGV. CDR3 loop: CASSLQRGGEGAQYF. The CDR3 DNA follows: TGTGCCAGCAGCCTACAGCGGGGGGGCGAGGGGGCGCAGTATTTT.